This T cell receptor beta chain is from a study of regulatory T cells in long-lasting Graves disease. Germline loops: CDR1 MNHEY, CDR2 SVGEGT. The CDR3 runs to 17 residues. The J segment lost 1 base and the V segment lost 5 bases, leaving 11 bases of the junction unmatched. Sample time point: newly diagnosed GD, antithyroid drugs for less than 3 months. Researchers made the TCR library from RNA that was extracted from PBMCs. Notes on this clonotype: A clone one base away is much larger, so this may be a read error.

Construction of TCR beta libraries relied on iRepertoire HTBI primers and on Arm-PCR targeting CDR3 regions. TCRdb redid the calling of the multiplex PCR reads with MiXCR, one entry per CDR3 protein. The sample lists 400,000 to 650,000 distinct CDR3 sequences; about 16% were seen once. These data are also associated with another study on T cells in Graves' hyperthyroidism and ophthalmopathy.

The sequence derives from a woman aged 35-65 years with Graves disease. The specimen comprised peripheral blood mononuclear cells (PBMCs), sampled at new diagnosis, from a patient treated with antithyroid drugs. V and J are TRBV6-2 or TRBV6-3 and TRBJ2-7; 10 nucleotides agree with TRBD2. The CDR3 reads CASSPGTSASPSYEQYF. The CDR3, as DNA: TGTGCCAGCAGTCCCGGGACTAGCGCGTCGCCTTCCTACGAGCAGTACTTC.